This T cell receptor beta chain emerged from a study of blood T cell repertoires in COVID-19. Whole-study context: From the United States, Italy and Spain came samples of acute and convalescent COVID-19. The analysed material was cDNA or gDNA that came from T cells, B-cell-depleted T cells, or PBMCs.

Trimming removed 2 bases at V and 5 bases at J, with 13 bases between. This CDR3 is built from 15 residues. How the authors handled the data: It was from reference gene primer amplification that nucleated cell counts were estimated. Only in-frame clones appear in the TCRdb table, and some are missing; sequencing was by immunoSEQ multiplex PCR. V and J calls plus clone size are reproduced from that table; the DNA served to infer D and trimming. The sample shows around 130,000 clones, 65% to 80% of them seen only once. Sequences were obtained from peripheral blood. The receptor comes from a middle-aged man with acute or convalescent COVID-19. The gene calls are TRBV6-7 and TRBJ1-5; D unclear. TRBV6-7 is treated as an ORF (open reading frame) with a function not yet certain. The CDR3 reads CASSYVPGSDQPQHF. CDR3 nucleotides: TGTGCCAGCAGTTACGTACCGGGTTCGGATCAGCCCCAGCATTTT.